This T cell receptor (beta chain) was observed in a study of blood T cell dynamics during melanoma immunotherapy. TCRdb keeps only in-frame clones here, not all; method: immunoSEQ multiplex PCR. The profile covers 15,000 or so clones, with approximately 90% appearing a single time and around 0.84% taken by the ten largest. As concerns this clone: Its specificity is not known.

Overall study findings and caveats: Whether repertoire-driving clones were melanoma-specific could not be determined.

This CDR3 has 15 residues. Germline V gives CDR1 LGHNT, CDR2 FRNRAP. Trimming removed 1 base at V and 0 bases at J, with 9 bases between. Stated time point: week 3, after first cycle of checkpoint inhibitor. The chain joins TRBV12-5 to TRBJ1-1; D remains ambiguous. The TCR sequence derives from a human donor with melanoma. Sample: blood, taken from a patient treated with checkpoint blockade. The CDR3 DNA sequence: TGTGCTAGTGGTTTGGGACACCGGGTGAACACTGAAGCTTTCTTT. Translated: CASGLGHRVNTEAFF.